This entry lists 4 T cell receptor beta chains sequenced from one sample in a study of T cell responses to AZD1222 COVID-19 vaccine. TCRdb's copy holds only in-frame clones and misses some; the assay was immunoSEQ multiplex PCR. The data hold 150,000 or so clones, with roughly 92% observed a single time. Specimen: peripheral blood, collected on day 0 of AZD1222 vaccination. All receptors come from an adult in good health.

As concerns this clone: One end of the junction is discordant with germline, which a read error may explain. J is TRBJ2-2 and V is TRBV12-5; 16 nucleotides align to TRBD2. This CDR3 contains 18 residues. Germline V gene data show CDR1 as LGHNT and CDR2 as FRNRAP. The chain's CDR3 is CASGSGTSGRALTEELFF. In nucleotides, the CDR3 is TGTGCTAGTGGTTCCGGGACTAGCGGGAGGGCTCTCACCGAGGAGCTGTTTTTT.

As DNA, the CDR3 is TGTGCCAGCAGCCCTAACTCCGGGACGCGCTCCTATGGCTACACCTTC. Translation: CASSPNSGTRSYGYTF. The chain has TRBV3-1 (or the pseudogene TRBV3-2) and TRBJ1-2; tentatively, D is TRBD1 (5 bases). The V and J ends lost 4 bases and 4 bases respectively, with 19 bases between them. Germline V gene data show CDR1 as LGHDT and CDR2 as YNNKEL (reference sequence). The CDR3 length is 16 residues.

This chain joins TRBV5-4 and TRBJ1-1, with D perhaps matching TRBD1 (6 bases). CDR1 and CDR2 (germline): SGHNT, YYREEE (reference sequence). The V end was cut by 6 bases, the J end by 6 bases, with 12 bases between. The CDR3 contains 12 residues. CDR3 coding DNA: TGTGCCAGCAACTCAGGGGAGGCTGAAGCTTTCTTT. Protein product: CASNSGEAEAFF.

The chain is built from TRBV30 and TRBJ1-1, with no clear D. Germline lookup yields CDR1 GTSNPN and CDR2 SVGIG (reference sequence). The length of the CDR3 is 13 residues. Trimming cost V 2 bases and J 1 base, with 8 bases left between them. The CDR3 DNA sequence: TGTGCCTGGAGTCCTACCCAGAACACTGAAGCTTTCTTT. Residues: CAWSPTQNTEAFF. Based on the CDR3 plus reference TRBV30 and TRBJ1-1, the full variable domain is SQTIHQWPATLVQPVGSPLSLECTVEGTSNPNLYWYRQAAGRGLQLLFYSVGIGQISSEVPQNLSASRPQDRQFILSSKKLLLSDSGFYLCAWSPTQNTEAFFGQGTRLTVV.